A few counts support the clone carrying this T cell receptor (beta chain). Its antigen is still unknown. Central memory, naive, regulatory and stem cell-like memory CD4+ cells were sorted by CD45RO/CCR7/CD25/CD127/CD95/CD27. Every isolated RNA sample was fully reverse transcribed, so sequencing captured expressed TCRB transcripts. Produced via immunoSEQ multiplex PCR; TCRdb's table is partial and in-frame only. The sample has hundreds of thousands of clones, 13% seen once; the top ten hold 0.022%. This sample is drawn from a study of beta chain features in type 1 diabetes. General study points: Moderately but significantly shorter TCRB CDR3s were found in Type 1 diabetes patients in all four CD4+ subsets. In type 1 diabetes patients, VDJ junctions had fewer insertions; deletions at these junctions were more frequent.

CDR3 size: 14 residues. Trimming at V came to 7 bases and at J to 4 bases, leaving 7 bases not matched to a gene. Per the germline V gene, CDR1 is MDHEN and CDR2 is SYDVKM. This chain joins TRBV28 and TRBJ1-5; 7 nucleotides match TRBD1. The source is a man in his late teens or twenties with type 1 diabetes. The sample consisted of naive CD4+ T cells from blood. CDR3 DNA sequence: TGTGCCAGCACAGACAGGGTAGTAAATCAGCCCCAGCATTTT. This encodes CASTDRVVNQPQHF.